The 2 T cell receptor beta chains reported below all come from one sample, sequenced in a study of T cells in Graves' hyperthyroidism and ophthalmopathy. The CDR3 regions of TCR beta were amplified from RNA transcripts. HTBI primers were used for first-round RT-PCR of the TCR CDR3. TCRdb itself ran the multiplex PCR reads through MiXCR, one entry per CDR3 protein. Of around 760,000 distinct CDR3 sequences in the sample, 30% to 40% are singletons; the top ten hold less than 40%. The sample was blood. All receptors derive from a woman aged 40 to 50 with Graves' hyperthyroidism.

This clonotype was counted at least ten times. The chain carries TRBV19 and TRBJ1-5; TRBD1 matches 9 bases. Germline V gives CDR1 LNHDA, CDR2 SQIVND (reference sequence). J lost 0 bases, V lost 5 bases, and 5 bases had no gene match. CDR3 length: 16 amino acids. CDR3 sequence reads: CASSDWTGASNQPQHF. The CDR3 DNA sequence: TGTGCCAGTAGTGACTGGACAGGGGCTAGCAATCAGCCCCAGCATTTT.

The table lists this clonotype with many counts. The CDR3 DNA sequence: TGCGCCAGCAGCTTGGTCGGGACTCGGGGTAACGAGCAGTACTTC. It translates to CASSLVGTRGNEQYF. The genes are TRBV5-1 and TRBJ2-7; tentatively, D is TRBD2 (6 bases). CDR1 and CDR2 (germline): SGHRS, YFSETQ. CDR3 length equals 15 residues. Trimming stripped 0 bases from V and 5 bases from J, with 15 bases between.